This T cell receptor (beta chain) came from a study of shared clonotypes between healthy human individuals. Background on the study: With ages of 18 to 49, the donors were a couple of women and three men. Findings of the study overall: Read depth was anticipated to influence clonotype sharing among donors. In having few donors, the study represented limited genetic and exposure-history diversity.

CDR1 is SGHAT and CDR2 is FQNNGV in the germline V gene. With 0 bases removed from V and 8 bases from J, the gap between germline ends came to 10 bases. This CDR3 has 13 amino acids. Note on this clone: The antigen is undetermined.

Evenly divided among several immunoSEQ plates was the genomic DNA of each subset. Produced via immunoSEQ multiplex PCR; TCRdb's table is partial and in-frame only. The sample lists some 480,000 clones; 79% were seen once. Material: PBMCs. The TCR comes from a woman between 35 and 50 years old in good health. Some clones in this sample may be carry-over from other donors' samples. The chain combines TRBV11-2 with TRBJ1-1; D uncertain. CDR3 nucleotide sequence: TGTGCCAGCAGCTTAGATAGGCAGAGGGAAGCTTTCTTT. Amino acid sequence: CASSLDRQREAFF.